Listed here are 2 T cell receptor beta chains from one sample, sequenced in a study of blood T cell repertoires in COVID-19. TCRdb's table, derived via immunoSEQ multiplex PCR, lists solely in-frame clones and lacks some. The data contain 250,000 to 300,000 clones, about 93% of them seen just once; the ten biggest clones take up 1.1%. Material for sequencing was PBMCs or T cells enriched from blood (not recorded which). The receptor source for this set is a woman in her 30s who had recovered from COVID-19.

The rearrangement joins TRBV29-1 to TRBJ2-7; 10 nucleotides line up with TRBD2. In germline, CDR1 is SQVTM, CDR2 ANQGSEA. There are 13 residues in the CDR3. V was clipped by 4 bases and J by 7 bases; unmatched bases: 7. The CDR3 coding sequence is TGCAGCGTTGGTCTAGCGGGAGTTGGTGAGCAGTACTTC. This encodes CSVGLAGVGEQYF.

J is TRBJ2-2 and V is TRBV28; tentative D call: TRBD2 (6 bases). The CDR3 totals 15 residues. The V gene lost 6 bases and the J gene lost 5 bases, with 16 bases spanning the gap. Germline CDR1 reads MDHEN; CDR2 reads SYDVKM. In DNA form, the CDR3 reads TGTGCCAGCAGCGAAGGGAGGTTCGGGACCGGGGAGCTGTTTTTT. Residues: CASSEGRFGTGELFF.